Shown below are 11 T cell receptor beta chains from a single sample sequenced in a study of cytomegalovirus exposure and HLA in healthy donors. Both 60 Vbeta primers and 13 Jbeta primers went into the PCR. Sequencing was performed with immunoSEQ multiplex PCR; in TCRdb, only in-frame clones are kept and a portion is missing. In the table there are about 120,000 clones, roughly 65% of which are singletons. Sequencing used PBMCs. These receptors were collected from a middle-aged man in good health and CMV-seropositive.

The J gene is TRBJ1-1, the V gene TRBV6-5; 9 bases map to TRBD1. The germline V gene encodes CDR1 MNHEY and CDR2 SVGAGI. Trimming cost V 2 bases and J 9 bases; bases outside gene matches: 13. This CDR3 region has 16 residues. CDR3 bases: TGTGCCAGCAGTTACGGGACAGGGTCGGTTCTCAGCCAAGCTTTCTTT. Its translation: CASSYGTGSVLSQAFF.

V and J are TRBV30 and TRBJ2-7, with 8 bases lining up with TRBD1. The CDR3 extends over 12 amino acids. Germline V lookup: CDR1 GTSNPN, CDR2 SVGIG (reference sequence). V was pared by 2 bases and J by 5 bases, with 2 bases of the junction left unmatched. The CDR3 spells CAWSRQGNEQYF. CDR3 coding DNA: TGTGCCTGGAGTCGACAGGGGAACGAGCAGTACTTC.

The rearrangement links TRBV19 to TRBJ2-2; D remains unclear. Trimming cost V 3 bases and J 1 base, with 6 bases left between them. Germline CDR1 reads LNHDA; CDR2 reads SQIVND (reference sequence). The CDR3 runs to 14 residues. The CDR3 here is CASSMRQNTGELFF. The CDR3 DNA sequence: TGTGCCAGTAGTATGAGACAGAACACCGGGGAGCTGTTTTTT.

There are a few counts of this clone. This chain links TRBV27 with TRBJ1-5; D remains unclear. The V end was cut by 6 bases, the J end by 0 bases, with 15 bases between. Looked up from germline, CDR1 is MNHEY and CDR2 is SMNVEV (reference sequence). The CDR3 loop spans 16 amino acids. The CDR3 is CASRDGRGLSNQPQHF. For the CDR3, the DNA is TGTGCCAGCAGGGATGGGAGAGGACTTAGCAATCAGCCCCAGCATTTT.

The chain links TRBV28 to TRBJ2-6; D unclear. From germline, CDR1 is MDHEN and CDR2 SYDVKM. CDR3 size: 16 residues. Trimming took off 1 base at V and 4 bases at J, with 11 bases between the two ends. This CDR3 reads CASSLYGQSGANVLTF. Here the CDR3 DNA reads TGTGCCAGCAGTTTATATGGGCAATCCGGGGCCAACGTCCTGACTTTC.

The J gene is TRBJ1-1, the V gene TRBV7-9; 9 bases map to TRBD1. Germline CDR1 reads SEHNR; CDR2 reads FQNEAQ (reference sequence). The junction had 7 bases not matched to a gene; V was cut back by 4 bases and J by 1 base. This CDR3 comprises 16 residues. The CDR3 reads CASSSRGTGRNTEAFF. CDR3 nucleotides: TGTGCCAGCAGCTCTAGAGGGACAGGGCGGAACACTGAAGCTTTCTTT.

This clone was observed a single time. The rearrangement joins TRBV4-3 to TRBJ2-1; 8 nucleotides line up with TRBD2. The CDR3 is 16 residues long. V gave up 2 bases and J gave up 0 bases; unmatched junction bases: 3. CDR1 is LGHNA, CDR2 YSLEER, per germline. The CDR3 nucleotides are TGCGCCAGCAGCCAATTCGGGAGGGCCTCCTACAATGAGCAGTTCTTC. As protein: CASSQFGRASYNEQFF.

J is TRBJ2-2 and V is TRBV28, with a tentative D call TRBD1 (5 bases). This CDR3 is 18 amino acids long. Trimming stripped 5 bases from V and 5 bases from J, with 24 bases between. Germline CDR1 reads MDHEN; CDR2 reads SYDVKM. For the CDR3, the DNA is TGTGCCAGCAGTCGTAGCCCACTCGCGAGAAGGGGAACCGGGGAGCTGTTTTTT. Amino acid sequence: CASSRSPLARRGTGELFF.

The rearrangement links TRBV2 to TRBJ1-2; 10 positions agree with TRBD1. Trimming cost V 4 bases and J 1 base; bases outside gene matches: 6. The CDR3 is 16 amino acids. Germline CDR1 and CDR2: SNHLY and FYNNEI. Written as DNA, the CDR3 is TGTGCCAGCAGTGTTAGGGGACAGGGGCGTAACTATGGCTACACCTTC. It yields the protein CASSVRGQGRNYGYTF.

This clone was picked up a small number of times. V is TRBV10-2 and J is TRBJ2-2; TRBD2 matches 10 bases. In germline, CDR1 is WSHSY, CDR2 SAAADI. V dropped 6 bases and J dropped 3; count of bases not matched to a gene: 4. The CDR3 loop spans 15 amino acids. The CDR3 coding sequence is TGCGCCAGCAGGCTCCTAGCGGGGGACACCGGGGAGCTGTTTTTT. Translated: CASRLLAGDTGELFF.

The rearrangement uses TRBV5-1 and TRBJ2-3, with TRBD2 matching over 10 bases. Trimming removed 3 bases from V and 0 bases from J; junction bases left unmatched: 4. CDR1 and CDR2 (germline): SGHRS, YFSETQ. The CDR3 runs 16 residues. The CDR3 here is CASSSPGLASTDTQYF. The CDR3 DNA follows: TGCGCCAGCAGCTCTCCGGGACTAGCGAGCACAGATACGCAGTATTTT.